The T cell receptor beta chain described here comes from a study of cytomegalovirus exposure and HLA in healthy donors. Points from the study as a whole: Some TCR beta chains (over 150 of them) were listed as cytomegalovirus-associated.

Donors showed nominal health when sampled, although they likely had unrecorded immune exposures. This CDR3 spans 13 amino acids. Germline V gene lookup returns CDR1 MNHEY and CDR2 SVGAGI. Trimming left V 5 bases short and J 7 bases short, with 12 bases between. Vbeta (60) and Jbeta (13) primers were used in the PCR. Profiled with immunoSEQ multiplex PCR; TCRdb holds only in-frame clones, not every one. The data contain around 200,000 clones, roughly 82% of them singletons. For this clone: Its target is not known.

This sequence joins TRBV6-5 and TRBJ2-1; a weak D match, TRBD1 (6 bases). What was sequenced was PBMCs. The clonotype originates from a middle-aged man in good health and CMV-seropositive. CDR3 in amino acids: CASSQQGRNEQFF. CDR3 coding DNA: TGTGCCAGCAGTCAACAGGGCAGGAATGAGCAGTTCTTC.